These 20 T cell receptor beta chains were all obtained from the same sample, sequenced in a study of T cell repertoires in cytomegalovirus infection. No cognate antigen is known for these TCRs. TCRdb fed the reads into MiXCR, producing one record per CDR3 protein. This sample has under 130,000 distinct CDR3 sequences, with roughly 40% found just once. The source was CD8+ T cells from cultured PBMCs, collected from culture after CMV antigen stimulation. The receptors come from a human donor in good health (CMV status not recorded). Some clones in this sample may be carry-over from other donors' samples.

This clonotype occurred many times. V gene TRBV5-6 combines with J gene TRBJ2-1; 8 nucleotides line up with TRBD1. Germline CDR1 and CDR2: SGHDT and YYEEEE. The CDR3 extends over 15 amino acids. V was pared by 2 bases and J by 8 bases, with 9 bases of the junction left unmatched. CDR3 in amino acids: CASSLDGQGTYEQFF. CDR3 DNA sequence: TGTGCCAGCAGCTTAGACGGACAGGGTACGTATGAGCAGTTCTTC.

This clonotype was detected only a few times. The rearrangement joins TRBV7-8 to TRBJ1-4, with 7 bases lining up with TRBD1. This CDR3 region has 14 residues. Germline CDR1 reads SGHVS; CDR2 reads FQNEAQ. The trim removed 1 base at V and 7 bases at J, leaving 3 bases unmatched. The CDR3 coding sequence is TGTGCCAGCAGCTTAGTAGGGGGCGGTGAAAAACTGTTTTTT. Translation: CASSLVGGGEKLFF.

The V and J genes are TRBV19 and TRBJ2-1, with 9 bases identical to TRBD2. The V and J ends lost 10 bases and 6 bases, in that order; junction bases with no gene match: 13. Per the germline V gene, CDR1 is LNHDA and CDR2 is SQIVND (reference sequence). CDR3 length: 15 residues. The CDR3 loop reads CATHVGGGALNEQFF. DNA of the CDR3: TGTGCCACACATGTGGGCGGGGGGGCACTCAATGAGCAGTTCTTC.

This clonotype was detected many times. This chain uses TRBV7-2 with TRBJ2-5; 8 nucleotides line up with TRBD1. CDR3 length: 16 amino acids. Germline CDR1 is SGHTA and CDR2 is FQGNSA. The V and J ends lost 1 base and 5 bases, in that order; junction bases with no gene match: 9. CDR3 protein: CASSLGARGRDETQYF. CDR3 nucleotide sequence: TGTGCCAGCAGCTTAGGAGCCAGGGGGCGCGATGAGACCCAGTACTTC.

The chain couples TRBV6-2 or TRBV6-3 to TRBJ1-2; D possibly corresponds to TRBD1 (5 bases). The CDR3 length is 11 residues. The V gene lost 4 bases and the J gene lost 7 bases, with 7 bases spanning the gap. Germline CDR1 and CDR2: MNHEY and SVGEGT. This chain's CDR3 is CASSSGIGYTF. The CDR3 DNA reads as TGTGCCAGCAGTTCAGGGATTGGCTACACCTTC.

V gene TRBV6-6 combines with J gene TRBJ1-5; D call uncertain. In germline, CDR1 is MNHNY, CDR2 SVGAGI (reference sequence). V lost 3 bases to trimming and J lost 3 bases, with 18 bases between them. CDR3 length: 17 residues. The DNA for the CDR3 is TGTGCCAGCAGTTATAATCTTCGCCGAACCTTCAATCAGCCCCAGCATTTT. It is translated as CASSYNLRRTFNQPQHF.

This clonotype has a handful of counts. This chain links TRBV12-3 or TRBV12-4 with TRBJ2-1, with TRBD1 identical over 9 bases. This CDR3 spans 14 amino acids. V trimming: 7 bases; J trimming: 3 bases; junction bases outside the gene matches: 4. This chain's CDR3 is CASTRTGDYNEQFF. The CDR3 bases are TGTGCCAGCACTAGGACAGGGGACTACAATGAGCAGTTCTTC.

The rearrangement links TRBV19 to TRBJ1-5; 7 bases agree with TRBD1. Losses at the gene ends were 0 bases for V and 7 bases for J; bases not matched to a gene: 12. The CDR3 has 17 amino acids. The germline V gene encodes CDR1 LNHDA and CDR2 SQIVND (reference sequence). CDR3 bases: TGTGCCAGTAGTATAGATATAGGGCAGGGGGTTGTGCAGCCCCAGCATTTT. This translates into CASSIDIGQGVVQPQHF.

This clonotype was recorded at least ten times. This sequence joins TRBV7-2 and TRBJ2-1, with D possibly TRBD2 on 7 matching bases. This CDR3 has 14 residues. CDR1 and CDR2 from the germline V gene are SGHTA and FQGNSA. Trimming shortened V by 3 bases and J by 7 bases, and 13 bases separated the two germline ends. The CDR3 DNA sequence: TGTGCCAGCAGCTTTGGGGGGGGCATGAATGAGCAGTTCTTC. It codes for CASSFGGGMNEQFF.

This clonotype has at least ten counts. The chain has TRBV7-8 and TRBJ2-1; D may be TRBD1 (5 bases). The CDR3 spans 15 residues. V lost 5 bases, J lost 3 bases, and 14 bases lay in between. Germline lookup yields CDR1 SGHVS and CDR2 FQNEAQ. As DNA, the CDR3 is TGTGCCAGCAGCCCGATGGGGCAGGGCTACAATGAGCAGTTCTTC. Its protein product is CASSPMGQGYNEQFF.

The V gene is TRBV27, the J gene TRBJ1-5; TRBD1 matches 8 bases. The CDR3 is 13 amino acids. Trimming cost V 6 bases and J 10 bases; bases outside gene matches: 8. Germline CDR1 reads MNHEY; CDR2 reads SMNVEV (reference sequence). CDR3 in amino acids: CASSLDRGGPQHF. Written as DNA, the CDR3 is TGTGCCAGCAGCCTCGACAGGGGTGGTCCCCAGCATTTT.

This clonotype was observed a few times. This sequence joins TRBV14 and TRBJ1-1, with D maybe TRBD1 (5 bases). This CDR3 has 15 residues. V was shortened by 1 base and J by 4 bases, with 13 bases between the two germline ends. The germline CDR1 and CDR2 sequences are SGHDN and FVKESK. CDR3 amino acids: CASSQVGGGSTEAFF. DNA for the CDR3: TGTGCCAGCAGCCAAGTCGGGGGAGGGAGCACTGAAGCTTTCTTT.

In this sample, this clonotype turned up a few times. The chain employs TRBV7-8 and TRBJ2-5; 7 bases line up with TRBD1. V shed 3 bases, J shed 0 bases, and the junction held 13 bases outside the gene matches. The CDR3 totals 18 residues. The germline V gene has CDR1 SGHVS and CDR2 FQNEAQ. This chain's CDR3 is CASSLRGRLGLDQETQYF. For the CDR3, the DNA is TGTGCCAGCAGCTTGAGGGGGCGGCTAGGGCTTGACCAAGAGACCCAGTACTTC.

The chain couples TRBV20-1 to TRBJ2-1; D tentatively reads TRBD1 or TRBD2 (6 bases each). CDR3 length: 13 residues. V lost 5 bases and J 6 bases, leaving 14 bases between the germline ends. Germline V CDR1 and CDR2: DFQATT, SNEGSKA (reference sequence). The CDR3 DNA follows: TGCAGTGCTGGGGGGCTAGCCTCCAATGAGCAGTTCTTC. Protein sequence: CSAGGLASNEQFF.

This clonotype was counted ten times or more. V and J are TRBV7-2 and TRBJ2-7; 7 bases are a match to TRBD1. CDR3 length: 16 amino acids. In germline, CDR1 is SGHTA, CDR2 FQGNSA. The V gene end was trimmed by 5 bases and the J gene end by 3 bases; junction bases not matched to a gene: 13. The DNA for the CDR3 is TGTGCCAGCAGCCACCCCGGGACAGAGTATAACTACGAGCAGTACTTC. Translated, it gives CASSHPGTEYNYEQYF.

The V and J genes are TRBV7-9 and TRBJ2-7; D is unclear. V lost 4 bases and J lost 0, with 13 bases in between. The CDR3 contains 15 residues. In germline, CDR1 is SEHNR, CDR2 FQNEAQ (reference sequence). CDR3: CASSSPDLSSYEQYF. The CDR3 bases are TGTGCCAGCAGCTCCCCAGACCTTAGCTCCTACGAGCAGTACTTC.

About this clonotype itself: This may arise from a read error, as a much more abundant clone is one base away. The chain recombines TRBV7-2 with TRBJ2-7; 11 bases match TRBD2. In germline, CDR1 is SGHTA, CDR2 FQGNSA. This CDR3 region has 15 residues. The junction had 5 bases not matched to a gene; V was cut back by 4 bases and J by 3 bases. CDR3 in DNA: TGTACCAGCAGCTGGTTAGCGGGGGGGATCTACGAGCAGTACTTC. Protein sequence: CTSSWLAGGIYEQYF.

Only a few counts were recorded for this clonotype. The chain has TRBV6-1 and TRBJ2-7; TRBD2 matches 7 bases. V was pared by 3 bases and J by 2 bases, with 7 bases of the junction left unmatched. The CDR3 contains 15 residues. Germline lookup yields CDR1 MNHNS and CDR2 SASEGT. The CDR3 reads CASSDLLGGTYEQYF. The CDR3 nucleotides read TGTGCCAGCAGTGACCTCCTCGGGGGGACCTACGAGCAGTACTTC.

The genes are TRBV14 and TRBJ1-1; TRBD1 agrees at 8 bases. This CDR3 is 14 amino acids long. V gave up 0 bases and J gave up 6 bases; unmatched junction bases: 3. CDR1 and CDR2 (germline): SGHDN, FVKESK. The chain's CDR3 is CASSQERGQAEAFF. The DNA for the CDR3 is TGTGCCAGCAGCCAAGAAAGGGGACAGGCTGAAGCTTTCTTT. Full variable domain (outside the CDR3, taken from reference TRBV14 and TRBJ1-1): EAGVTQFPSHSVIEKGQTVTLRCDPISGHDNLYWYRRVMGKEIKFLLHFVKESKQDESGMPNNRFLAERTGGTYSTLKVQPAELEDSGVYFCASSQERGQAEAFFGQGTRLTVV.

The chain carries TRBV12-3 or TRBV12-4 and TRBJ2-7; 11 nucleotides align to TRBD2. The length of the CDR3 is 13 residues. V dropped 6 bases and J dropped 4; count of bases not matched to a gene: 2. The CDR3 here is CASSTSGGYEQYF. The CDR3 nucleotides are TGTGCCAGCAGCACTAGCGGGGGATACGAGCAGTACTTC.